This note documents a single T cell receptor beta chain sequence. Assay used: immunoSEQ multiplex PCR; TCRdb lists only in-frame clones, some missing. The table includes some 38,000 clones, over 80% detected once. This entry comes from a study of PD-L1 blockade in urothelial cancer. Regarding time point: pretreatment peripheral blood. CDR3 length: 16 residues. The germline V gene has CDR1 KGHSH and CDR2 LQKENI. J was trimmed by 0 bases and V by 0 bases; bases with no gene match: 2. The sequence was collected from a man older than 75 with urothelial cancer. The chain combines TRBV18 with TRBJ1-2; the match to TRBD1 covers 9 bases. The source was PBMCs, collected around atezolizumab (anti-PD-L1) treatment. CDR3 in amino acids: CASSPPGQGPNYGYTF. The CDR3 DNA is TGTGCCAGCTCACCACCGGGACAGGGACCTAACTATGGCTACACCTTC.